The T cell receptor beta chain described here comes from a study of T cell responses to AZD1222 COVID-19 vaccine (dated by TCRdb to the early 2020s). Background on the whole study: A total of 233 trial participants underwent TCR sequencing, of whom about 210 had received two doses of AZD1222 and some 26 had received two doses of the MenACWY control vaccine. Trial participants were enrolled by age into subgroups of 18-55, 56-69 and 70-plus years, and 148, 28 and 57 TCR-sequenced participants, respectively, were included in these subgroups.

The table lists this clone with a count of one. Its cognate antigen has yet to be identified. Within one base of it there is no much larger clone, and no base qualities were kept. Overall results and qualifications from the work: The whole spike protein was spanned by vaccine-associated CD4 TCRs, and dominant responses were seen in regions 160-218 and 743-854. Because no samples from the day 14 peak response were available, repertoires could be characterized only after the peak T cell response. Participants were mostly white British, with more females than males. The authors suggested clonal diversity may have been underestimated. Epitopes outside the regions mutated in the B.1.351 and B.1.1.7 variants were reportedly recognized by nearly half of the unique spike-specific TCRs. Spike-specific TCR breadth and depth rose significantly after two AZD1222 doses compared with day 0 and with MenACWY recipients. Only six AZD1222 recipients were SARS-CoV-2 seropositive at baseline, limiting conclusions about previously exposed vaccinees. In the small 56-69-year group, the increase in depth fell short of significance, most likely because of low power.

This specimen's time point label, interpreted: about 28 days (+/-7) after the second vaccine dose. Read against the paper, the sample's treatment or condition label means: meningococcal conjugate vaccine given as trial control. Samples from vaccinated people were obtained from the UK trials COV001 and COV002, which included a single-blind randomized controlled phase 2/3 trial of AZD1222 (ChAdOx1 nCoV-19) in healthy adults. Trial participant PBMC samples were collected at day 0 and day 28 after the second dose for TCRbeta chain sequencing. The CDR3 regions of human TCRbeta chains were analyzed by immunosequencing. The original methods were these. Repertoire TCRs were checked for matches against a reference library of SARS-CoV-2-specific TCRs that had been generated using the MIRA antigen-specificity platform. Breadth was defined as the fraction of unique TCRs that were SARS-CoV-2-associated, and depth was defined as the fraction of total T cells that were SARS-CoV-2-associated. Using the MIRA data, each spike-specific TCR was mapped to the spike region that the TCR reacts to and placed in a CD4 or CD8 class. Log10-transformed breadth and depth values were compared by one-way ANOVA with Sidak's multiple comparisons tests. Imported from immuneACCESS, the table was reduced by TCRdb to in-frame sequences with V and J called. These copies leave out some clones; in studies compared against another copy, an unresolved V gene accounts for under half, and the cause of the remainder is not known. V and J calls and clone size are those listed in that table; D and trimming were worked out from the DNA. Across this sample there are about 180,000 clones, with approximately 92% seen only once. The ten largest clones add up to around 1% of the sample.

The CDR3 measures 15 amino acids from cysteine to phenylalanine. Left in the record is the CDR3 DNA by itself, 45 bases read in frame from the first base. CDR1 and CDR2 are drawn from the germline V gene: MNHNS, SASEGT. The V and J ends are trimmed by 2 bases and 3 bases, leaving 8 bases between them. The chain is encoded by TRBV6-1 joined to TRBJ1-6; no D gene can be assigned with confidence. The sample consisted of peripheral blood, taken 28 days after the second dose of the MenACWY control vaccine. This clonotype originated in an adult who received the MenACWY meningococcal vaccine as a control. At the DNA level, the sequence is TGTGCCAGCAGTGAAAGGGATTTCTATAATTCACCCCTCCACTTT. It translates to CASSERDFYNSPLHF.